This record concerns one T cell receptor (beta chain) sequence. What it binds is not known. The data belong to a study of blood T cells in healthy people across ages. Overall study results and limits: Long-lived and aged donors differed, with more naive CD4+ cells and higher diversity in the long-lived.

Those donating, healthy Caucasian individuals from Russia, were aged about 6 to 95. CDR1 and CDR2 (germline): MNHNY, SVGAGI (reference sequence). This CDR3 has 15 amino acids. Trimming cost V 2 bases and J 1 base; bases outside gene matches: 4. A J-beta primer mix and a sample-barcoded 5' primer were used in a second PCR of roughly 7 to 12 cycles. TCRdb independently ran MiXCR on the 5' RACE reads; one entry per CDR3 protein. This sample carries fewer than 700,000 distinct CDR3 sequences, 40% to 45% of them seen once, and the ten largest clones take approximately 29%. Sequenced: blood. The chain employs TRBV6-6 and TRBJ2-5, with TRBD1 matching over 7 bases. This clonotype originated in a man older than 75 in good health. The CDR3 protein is CASSYGTASQETQYF. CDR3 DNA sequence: TGTGCCAGCAGTTACGGGACAGCCTCCCAAGAGACCCAGTACTTC.